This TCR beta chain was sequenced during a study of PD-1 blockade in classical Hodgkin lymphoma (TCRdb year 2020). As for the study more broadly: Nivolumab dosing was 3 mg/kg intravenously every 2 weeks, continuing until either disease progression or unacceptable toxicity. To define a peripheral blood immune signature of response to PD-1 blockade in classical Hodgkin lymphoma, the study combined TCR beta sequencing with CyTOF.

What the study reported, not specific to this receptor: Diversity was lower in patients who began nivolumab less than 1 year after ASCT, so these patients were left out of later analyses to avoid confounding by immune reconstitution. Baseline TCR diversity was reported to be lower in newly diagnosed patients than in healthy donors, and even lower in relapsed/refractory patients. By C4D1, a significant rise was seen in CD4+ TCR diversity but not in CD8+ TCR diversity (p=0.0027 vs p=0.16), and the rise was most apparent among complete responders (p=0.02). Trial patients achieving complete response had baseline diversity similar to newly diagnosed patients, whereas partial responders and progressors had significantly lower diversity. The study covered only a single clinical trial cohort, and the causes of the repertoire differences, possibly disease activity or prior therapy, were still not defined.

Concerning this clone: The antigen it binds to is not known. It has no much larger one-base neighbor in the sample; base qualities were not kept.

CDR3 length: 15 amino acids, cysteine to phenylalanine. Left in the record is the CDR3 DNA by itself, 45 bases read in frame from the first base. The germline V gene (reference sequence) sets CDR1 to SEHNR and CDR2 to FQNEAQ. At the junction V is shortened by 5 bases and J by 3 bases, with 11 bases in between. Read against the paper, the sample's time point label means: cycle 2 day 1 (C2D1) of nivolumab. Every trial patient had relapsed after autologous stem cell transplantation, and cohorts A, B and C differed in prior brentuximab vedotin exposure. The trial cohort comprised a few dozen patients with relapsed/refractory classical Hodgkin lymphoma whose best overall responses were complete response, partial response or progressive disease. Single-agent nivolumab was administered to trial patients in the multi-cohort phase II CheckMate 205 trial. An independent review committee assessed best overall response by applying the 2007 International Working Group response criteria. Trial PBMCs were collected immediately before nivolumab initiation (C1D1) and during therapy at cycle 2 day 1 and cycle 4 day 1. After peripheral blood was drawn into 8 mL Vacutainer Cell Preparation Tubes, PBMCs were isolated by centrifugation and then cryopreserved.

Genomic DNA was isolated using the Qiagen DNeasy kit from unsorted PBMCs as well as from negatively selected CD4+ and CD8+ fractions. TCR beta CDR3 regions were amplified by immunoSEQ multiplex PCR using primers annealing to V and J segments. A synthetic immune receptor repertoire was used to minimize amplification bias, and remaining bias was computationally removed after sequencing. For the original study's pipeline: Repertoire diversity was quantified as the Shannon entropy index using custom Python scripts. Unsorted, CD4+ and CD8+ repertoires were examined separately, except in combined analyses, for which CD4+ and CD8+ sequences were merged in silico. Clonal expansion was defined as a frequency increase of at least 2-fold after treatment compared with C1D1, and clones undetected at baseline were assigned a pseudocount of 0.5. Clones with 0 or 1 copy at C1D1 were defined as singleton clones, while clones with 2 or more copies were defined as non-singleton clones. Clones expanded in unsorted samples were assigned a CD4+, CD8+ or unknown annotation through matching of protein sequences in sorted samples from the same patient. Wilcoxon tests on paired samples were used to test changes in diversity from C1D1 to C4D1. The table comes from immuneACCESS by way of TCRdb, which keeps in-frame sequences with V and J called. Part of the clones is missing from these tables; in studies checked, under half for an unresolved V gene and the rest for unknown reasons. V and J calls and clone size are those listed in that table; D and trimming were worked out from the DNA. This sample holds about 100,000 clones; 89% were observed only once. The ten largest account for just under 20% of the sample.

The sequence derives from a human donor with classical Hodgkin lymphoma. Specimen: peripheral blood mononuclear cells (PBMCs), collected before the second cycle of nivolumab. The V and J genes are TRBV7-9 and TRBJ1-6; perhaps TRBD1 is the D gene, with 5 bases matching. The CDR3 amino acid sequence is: CASSLRDYYNSPLHF. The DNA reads TGTGCCAGCAGCCTGAGGGACTACTATAATTCACCCCTCCACTTT.